This T cell receptor beta chain was recorded in a study of long-term antiretroviral therapy in people with HIV. Study in general: The 2015 immediate-ART recommendation was preceded by the earliest samples by about a decade.

Each sample contained about 1-10 million cryopreserved PBMC, thawed before DNA extraction. Whole-study results and caveats: Dating from the mid-2000s to the late 2010s, the blood was possibly obtained under older ART regimens.

This clone came up once. Its antigen is not known. Looked up from germline, CDR1 is LNHNV and CDR2 is YYDKDF (reference sequence). The CDR3 runs to 15 residues. V trimming: 1 base; J trimming: 3 bases; junction bases outside the gene matches: 5. immunoSEQ v3.0 was run at survey level. The repertoire was sequenced with immunoSEQ multiplex PCR; TCRdb's copy has only in-frame clones and lacks some. The sample has about 22,000 clones, about 86% seen once; the top ten hold 4.6%. The rearrangement joins TRBV15 to TRBJ2-5; 7 bases match TRBD2. This receptor was identified in a man aged 60 to 75 with HIV. The sample was unsorted PBMCs, taken 1.3 years after starting antiretroviral therapy. CDR3 protein: CATSRGSGLEETQYF. DNA of the CDR3: TGTGCCACCAGCAGAGGGAGCGGACTAGAAGAGACCCAGTACTTC.